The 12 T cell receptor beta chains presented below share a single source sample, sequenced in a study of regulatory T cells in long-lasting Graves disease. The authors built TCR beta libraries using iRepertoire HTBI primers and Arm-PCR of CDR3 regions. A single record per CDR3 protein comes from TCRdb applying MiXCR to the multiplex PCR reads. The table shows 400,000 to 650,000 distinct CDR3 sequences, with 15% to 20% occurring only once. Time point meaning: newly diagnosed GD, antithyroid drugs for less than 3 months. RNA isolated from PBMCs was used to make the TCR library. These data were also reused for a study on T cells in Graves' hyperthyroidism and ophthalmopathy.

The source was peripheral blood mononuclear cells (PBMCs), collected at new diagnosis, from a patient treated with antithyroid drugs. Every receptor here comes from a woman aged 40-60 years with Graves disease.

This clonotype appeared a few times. CDR3 region: CASSLDRLGAEAFF. In DNA, the CDR3 is TGCGCCAGCAGCTTAGACAGGCTGGGGGCTGAAGCTTTCTTT. The V gene is TRBV5-1, the J gene TRBJ1-1, with D possibly being TRBD1 (6 bases). The germline V gene encodes CDR1 SGHRS and CDR2 YFSETQ. The CDR3 has 14 residues. Trimming took 2 bases from V and 6 from J, leaving 14 bases between them.

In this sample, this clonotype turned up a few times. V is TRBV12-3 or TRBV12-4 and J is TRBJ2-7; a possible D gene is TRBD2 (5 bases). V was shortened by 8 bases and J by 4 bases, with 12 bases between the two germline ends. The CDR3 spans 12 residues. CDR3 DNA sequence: TGTGCCAGCGGACTGGTACGGTACGAGCAGTACTTC. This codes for CASGLVRYEQYF.

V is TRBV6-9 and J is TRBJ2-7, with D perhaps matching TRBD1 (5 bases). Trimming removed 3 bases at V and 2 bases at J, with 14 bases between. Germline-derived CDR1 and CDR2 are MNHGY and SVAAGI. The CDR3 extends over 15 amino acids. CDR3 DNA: TGTGCCAGCAGTTACTCAGGGCAGGCCGCCTACGAGCAGTACTTC. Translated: CASSYSGQAAYEQYF.

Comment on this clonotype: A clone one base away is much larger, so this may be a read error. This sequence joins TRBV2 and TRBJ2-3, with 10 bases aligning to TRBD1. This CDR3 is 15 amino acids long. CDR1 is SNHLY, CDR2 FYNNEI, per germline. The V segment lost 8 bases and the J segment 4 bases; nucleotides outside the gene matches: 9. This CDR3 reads CASGGGTGDADTQYF. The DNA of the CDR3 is TGTGCCAGCGGTGGCGGGACAGGGGACGCAGATACGCAGTATTTT.

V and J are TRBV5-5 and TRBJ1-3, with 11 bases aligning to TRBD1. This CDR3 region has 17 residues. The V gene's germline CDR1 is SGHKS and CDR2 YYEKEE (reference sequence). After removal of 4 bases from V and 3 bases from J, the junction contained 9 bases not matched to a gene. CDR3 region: CASSLFGQGALGNTIYF. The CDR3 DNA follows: TGTGCCAGCAGCCTCTTTGGACAGGGGGCGCTTGGAAACACCATATATTTT.

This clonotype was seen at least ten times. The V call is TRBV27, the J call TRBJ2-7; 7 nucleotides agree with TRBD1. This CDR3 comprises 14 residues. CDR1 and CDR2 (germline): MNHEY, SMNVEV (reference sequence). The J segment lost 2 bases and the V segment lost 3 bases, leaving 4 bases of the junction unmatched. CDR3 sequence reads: CASSFYQGAYEQYF. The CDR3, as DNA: TGTGCCAGCAGTTTCTATCAGGGGGCCTACGAGCAGTACTTC.

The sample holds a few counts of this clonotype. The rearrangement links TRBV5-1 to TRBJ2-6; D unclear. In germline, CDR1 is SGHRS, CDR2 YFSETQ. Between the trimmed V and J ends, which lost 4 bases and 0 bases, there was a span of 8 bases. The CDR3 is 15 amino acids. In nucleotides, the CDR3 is TGCGCCAGCAGCCCCGTTTTCTCTGGGGCCAACGTCCTGACTTTC. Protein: CASSPVFSGANVLTF.

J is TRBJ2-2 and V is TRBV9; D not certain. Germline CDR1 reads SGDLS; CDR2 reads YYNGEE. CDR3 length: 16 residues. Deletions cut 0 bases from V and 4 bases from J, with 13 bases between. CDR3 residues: CASSVARVASTGELFF. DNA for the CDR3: TGTGCCAGCAGCGTAGCTAGGGTGGCCTCCACCGGGGAGCTGTTTTTT. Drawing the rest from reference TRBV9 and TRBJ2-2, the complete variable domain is DSGVTQTPKHLITATGQRVTLRCSPRSGDLSVYWYQQSLDQGLQFLIQYYNGEERAKGNILERFSAQQFPDLHSELNLSSLELGDSALYFCASSVARVASTGELFFGEGSRLTVL.

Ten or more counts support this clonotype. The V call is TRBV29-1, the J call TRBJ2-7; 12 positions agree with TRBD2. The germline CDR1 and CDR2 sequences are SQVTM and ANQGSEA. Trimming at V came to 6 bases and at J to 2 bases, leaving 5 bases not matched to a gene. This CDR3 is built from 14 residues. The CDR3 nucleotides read TGCAGCGTGGGGCTAGCGGGGGGGGCCTACGAGCAGTACTTC. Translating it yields CSVGLAGGAYEQYF.

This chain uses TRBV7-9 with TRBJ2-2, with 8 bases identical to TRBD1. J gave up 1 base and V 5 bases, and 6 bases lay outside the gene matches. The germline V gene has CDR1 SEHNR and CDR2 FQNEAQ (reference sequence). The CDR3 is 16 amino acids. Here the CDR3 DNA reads TGTGCCAGCAGCGCATGGACAGGGATGAACACCGGGGAGCTGTTTTTT. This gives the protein CASSAWTGMNTGELFF.

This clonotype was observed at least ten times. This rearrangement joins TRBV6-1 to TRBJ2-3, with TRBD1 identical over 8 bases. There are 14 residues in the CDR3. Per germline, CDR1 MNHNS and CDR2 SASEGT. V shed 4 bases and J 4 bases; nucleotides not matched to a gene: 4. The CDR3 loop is CASSVDRVPDTQYF. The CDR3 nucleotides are TGTGCCAGCAGTGTGGACAGGGTCCCAGATACGCAGTATTTT.

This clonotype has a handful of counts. The CDR3 nucleotides are TGCAGTGGTGACGGGACTGAAGGAGCTGCTCGCTATGGCTACACCTTC. It codes for CSGDGTEGAARYGYTF. The V call is TRBV20-1, the J call TRBJ1-2; tentatively, D is TRBD1 (5 bases). CDR1 DFQATT and CDR2 SNEGSKA come from the germline V gene (reference sequence). The V end was cut by 7 bases, the J end by 4 bases, with 25 bases between. The CDR3 is made up of 16 amino acids.